This T cell receptor (beta chain) is drawn from a study of blood T cell repertoires in COVID-19. Overall study context: Sample material is recorded as cDNA or gDNA derived from T cells, B-cell-depleted T cells, or PBMCs.

The repertoire was sequenced with immunoSEQ multiplex PCR; TCRdb's copy has only in-frame clones and lacks some. The sample carries roughly 17,000 clones, 85% to 90% recorded once. This CDR3 comprises 15 residues. With V trimmed by 2 bases and J by 0 bases, 2 bases remained unmatched. Germline assignment: CDR1 SGDLS and CDR2 YYNGEE. V and J are TRBV9 and TRBJ2-7; 10 positions agree with TRBD1. The TCR comes from a human donor in a cohort sampled during active COVID-19. The sample consisted of peripheral blood. The CDR3: CASSVGQGNSYEQYF. In DNA, the CDR3 is TGTGCCAGCAGCGTGGGACAGGGGAACTCCTACGAGCAGTACTTC. Complete variable domain (other parts from reference TRBV9 and TRBJ2-7): DSGVTQTPKHLITATGQRVTLRCSPRSGDLSVYWYQQSLDQGLQFLIQYYNGEERAKGNILERFSAQQFPDLHSELNLSSLELGDSALYFCASSVGQGNSYEQYFGPGTRLTVT.